This T cell receptor beta chain emerged from a study of vaccination and CD4 T cells after COVID-19. In the study overall: The post-vaccine samples came a median about 77 days after dose two (range 14 to 241). Overlapping spike peptides of SARS-CoV-2, HCoV-NL63, HCoV-OC43 and HCoV-229E were used, and cells were stimulated with them.

This CDR3 has 17 amino acids. Germline lookup yields CDR1 DFQATT and CDR2 SNEGSKA (reference sequence). Losses at the gene ends were 2 bases for V and 2 bases for J; bases not matched to a gene: 11. Cultured CD4+ T cells had their DNA profiled by the Oncomine TCR Beta short-read assay. In TCRdb, the PCR reads were re-called with MiXCR into one record per CDR3 protein. The table shows roughly 20,000 distinct CDR3 sequences, with roughly 40% occurring only once. There are a few counts of this clonotype. Its antigen remains unknown. This sample's treatment: roughly 10-day PBMC culture with coronavirus spike peptide pools or control peptides (ViraFEST assay). Each well held under 2.5 million PBMCs in IL-2 (around 10 IU/ml) medium with approximately 9.1 ug/ml peptide pools. General study results and limits: Within the convalescent patients, spike mono-reactivity was found in 304 of 307 vaccine-specific clones.

The source is a human donor who had recovered from COVID-19. The chain links TRBV20-1 to TRBJ2-7; 11 nucleotides agree with TRBD2. The specimen was CD4+ T cells from blood, cultured in vitro, collected after SARS-CoV-2 vaccination. DNA of the CDR3: TGCAGTGCTAGACGGGGGACTAGCGGTTATGAAACCTACGAGCAGTACTTC. Residues: CSARRGTSGYETYEQYF.